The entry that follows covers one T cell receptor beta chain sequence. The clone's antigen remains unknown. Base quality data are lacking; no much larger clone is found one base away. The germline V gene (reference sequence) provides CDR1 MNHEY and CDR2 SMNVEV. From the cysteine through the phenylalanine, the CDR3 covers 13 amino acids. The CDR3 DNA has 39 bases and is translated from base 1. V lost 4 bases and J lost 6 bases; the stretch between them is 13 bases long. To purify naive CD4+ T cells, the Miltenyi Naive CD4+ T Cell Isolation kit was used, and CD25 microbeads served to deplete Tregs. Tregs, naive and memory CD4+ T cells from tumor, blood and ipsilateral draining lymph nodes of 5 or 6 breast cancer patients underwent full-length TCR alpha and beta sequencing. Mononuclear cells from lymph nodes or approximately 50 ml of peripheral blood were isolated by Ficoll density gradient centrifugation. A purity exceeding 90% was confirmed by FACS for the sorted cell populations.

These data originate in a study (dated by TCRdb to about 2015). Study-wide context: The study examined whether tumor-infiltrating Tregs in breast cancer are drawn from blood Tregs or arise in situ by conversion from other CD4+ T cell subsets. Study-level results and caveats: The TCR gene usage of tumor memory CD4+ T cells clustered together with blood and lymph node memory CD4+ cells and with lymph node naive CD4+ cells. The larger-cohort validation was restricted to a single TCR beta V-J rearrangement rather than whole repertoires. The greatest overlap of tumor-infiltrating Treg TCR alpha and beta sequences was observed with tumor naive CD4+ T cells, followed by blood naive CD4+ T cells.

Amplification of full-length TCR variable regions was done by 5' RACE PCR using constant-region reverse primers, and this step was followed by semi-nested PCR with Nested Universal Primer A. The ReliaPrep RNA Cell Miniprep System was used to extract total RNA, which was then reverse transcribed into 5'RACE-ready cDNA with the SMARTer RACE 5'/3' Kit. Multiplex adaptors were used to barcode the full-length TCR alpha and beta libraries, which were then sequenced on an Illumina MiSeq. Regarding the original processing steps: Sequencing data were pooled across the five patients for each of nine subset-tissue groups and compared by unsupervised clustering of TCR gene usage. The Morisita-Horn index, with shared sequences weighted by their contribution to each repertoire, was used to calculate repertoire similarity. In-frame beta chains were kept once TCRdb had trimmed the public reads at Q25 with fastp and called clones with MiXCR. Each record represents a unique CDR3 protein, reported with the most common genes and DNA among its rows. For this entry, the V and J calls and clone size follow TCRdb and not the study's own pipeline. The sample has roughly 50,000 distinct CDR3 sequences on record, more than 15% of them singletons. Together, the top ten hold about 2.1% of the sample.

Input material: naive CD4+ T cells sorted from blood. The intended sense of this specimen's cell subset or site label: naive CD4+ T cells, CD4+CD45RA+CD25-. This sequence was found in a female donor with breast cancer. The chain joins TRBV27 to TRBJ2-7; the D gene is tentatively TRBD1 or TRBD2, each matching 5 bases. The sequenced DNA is TGTGCCAGCAGTTCGGGGCCAGGCATCGAGCAGTACTTC. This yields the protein CASSSGPGIEQYF.